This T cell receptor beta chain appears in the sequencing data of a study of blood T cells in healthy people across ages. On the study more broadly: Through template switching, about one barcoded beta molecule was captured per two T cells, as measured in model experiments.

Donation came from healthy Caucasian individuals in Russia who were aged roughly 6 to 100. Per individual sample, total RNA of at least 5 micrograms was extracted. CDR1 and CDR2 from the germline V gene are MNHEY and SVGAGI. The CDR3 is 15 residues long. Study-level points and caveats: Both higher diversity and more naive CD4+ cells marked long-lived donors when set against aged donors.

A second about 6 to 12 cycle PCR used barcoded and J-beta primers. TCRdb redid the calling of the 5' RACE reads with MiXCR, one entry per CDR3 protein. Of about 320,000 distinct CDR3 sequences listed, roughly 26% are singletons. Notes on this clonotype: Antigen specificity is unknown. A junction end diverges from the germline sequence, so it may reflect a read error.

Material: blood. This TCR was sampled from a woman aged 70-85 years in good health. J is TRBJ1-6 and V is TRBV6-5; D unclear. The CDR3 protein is CTSRPQVGYNSPLHF. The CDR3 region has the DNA TGTACCAGCAGACCCCAGGTTGGGTATAATTCACCCCTCCACTTT.